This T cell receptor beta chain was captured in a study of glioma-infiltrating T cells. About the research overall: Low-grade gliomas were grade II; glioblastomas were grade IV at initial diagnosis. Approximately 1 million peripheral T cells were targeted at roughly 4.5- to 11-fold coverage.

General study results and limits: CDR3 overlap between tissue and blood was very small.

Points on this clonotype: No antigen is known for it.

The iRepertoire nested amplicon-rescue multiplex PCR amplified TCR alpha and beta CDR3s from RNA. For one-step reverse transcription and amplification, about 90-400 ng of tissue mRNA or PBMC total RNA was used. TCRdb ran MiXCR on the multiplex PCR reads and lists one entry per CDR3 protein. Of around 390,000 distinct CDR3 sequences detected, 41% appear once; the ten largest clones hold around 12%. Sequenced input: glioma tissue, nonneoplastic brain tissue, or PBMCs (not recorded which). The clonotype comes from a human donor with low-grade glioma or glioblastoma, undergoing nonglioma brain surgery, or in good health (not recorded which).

In nucleotides, the CDR3 is TGCGCCAGCAGCCTAGGTAAGGGCTCCGTCAATTCACCCCTCCACTTT. This codes for CASSLGKGSVNSPLHF. The chain links TRBV4-1 to TRBJ1-6; D ambiguous. CDR3 length equals 16 residues. Germline CDR1 and CDR2: MGHRA and YSYEKL. V was trimmed by 4 bases and J by 7 bases, leaving 17 bases between them.